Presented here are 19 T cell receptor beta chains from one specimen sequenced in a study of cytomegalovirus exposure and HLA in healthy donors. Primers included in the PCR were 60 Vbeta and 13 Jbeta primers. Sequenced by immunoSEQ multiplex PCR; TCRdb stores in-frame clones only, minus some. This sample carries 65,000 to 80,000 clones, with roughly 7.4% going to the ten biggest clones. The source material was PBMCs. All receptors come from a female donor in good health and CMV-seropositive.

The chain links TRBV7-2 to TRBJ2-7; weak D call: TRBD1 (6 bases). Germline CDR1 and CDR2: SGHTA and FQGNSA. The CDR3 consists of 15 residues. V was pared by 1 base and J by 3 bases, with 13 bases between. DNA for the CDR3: TGTGCCAGCAGCTTAGGTCAGGGGATGGGCTACGAGCAGTACTTC. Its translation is CASSLGQGMGYEQYF.

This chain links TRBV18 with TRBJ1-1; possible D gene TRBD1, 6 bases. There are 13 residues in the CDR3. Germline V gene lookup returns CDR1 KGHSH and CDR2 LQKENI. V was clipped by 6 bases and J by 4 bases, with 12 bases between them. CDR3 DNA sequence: TGTGCCAGCTCGGACAGACTTGGCACTGAAGCTTTCTTT. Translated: CASSDRLGTEAFF.

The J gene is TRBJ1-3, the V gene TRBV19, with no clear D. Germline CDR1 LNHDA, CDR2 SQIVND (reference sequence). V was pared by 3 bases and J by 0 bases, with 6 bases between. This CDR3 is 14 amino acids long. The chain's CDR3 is CASSISSSGNTIYF. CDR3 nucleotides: TGTGCCAGTAGTATTTCATCCTCTGGAAACACCATATATTTT.

CDR3 DNA: TGTGCCAGTAGTCCAAGTTTGCGGGGGGAGACCCAGTACTTC. Translated, it gives CASSPSLRGETQYF. The chain is built from TRBV19 and TRBJ2-5; 7 bases are a match to TRBD2. Germline V lookup: CDR1 LNHDA, CDR2 SQIVND (reference sequence). V lost 5 bases to trimming and J lost 5 bases; unmatched junction nucleotides: 8. CDR3 length: 14 amino acids.

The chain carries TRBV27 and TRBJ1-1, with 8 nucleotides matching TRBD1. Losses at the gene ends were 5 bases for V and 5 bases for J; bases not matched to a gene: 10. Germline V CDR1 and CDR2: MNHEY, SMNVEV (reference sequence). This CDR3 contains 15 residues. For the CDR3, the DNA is TGTGCCAGCAGTCTCTCTGGGACAGGAAGAACTGAAGCTTTCTTT. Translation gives CASSLSGTGRTEAFF.

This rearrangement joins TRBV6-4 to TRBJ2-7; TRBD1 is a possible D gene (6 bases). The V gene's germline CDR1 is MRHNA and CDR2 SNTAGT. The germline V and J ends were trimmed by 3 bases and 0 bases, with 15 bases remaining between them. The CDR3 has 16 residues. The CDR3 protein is CASSEVRDTSSYEQYF. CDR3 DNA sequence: TGTGCCAGCAGTGAGGTCCGGGACACGAGCTCCTACGAGCAGTACTTC.

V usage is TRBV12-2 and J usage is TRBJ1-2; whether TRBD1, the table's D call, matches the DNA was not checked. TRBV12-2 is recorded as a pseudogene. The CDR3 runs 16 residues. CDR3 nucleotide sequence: TGTGCAAGTCGCCCCACAGGTGGCTTCTCCCGCTATGGCTACACCTTC. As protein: CASRPTGGFSRYGYTF.

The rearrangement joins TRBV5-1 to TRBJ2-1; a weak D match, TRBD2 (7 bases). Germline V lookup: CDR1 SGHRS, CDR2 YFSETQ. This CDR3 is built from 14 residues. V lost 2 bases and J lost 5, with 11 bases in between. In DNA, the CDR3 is TGCGCCAGCAGCTTAGGGGGAGGGGACAATGAGCAGTTCTTC. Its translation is CASSLGGGDNEQFF.

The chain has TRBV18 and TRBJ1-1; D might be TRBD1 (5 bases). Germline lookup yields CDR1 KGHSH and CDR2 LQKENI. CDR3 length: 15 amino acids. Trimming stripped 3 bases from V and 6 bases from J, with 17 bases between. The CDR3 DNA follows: TGTGCCAGCTCACCTATTGGGGTGGGAGGGGCTGAAGCTTTCTTT. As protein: CASSPIGVGGAEAFF.

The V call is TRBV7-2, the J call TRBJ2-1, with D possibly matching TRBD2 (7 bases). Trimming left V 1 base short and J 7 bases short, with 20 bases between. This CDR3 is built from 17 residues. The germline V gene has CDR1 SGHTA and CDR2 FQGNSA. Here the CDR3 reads CASSLVFAGATGNEQFF. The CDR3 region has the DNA TGTGCCAGCAGCTTAGTTTTTGCGGGGGCGACTGGAAATGAGCAGTTCTTC.

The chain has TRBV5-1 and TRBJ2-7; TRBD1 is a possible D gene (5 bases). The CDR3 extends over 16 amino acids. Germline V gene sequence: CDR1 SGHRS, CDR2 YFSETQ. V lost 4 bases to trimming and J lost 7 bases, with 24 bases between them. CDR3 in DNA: TGCGCCAGCAGCCTGGGGTCGGACACCTTGTCGAGGGAGCAGTACTTC. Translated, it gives CASSLGSDTLSREQYF.

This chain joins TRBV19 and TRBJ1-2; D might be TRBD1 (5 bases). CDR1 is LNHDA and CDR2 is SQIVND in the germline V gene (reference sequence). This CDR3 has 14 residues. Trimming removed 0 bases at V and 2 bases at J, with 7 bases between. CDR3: CASSIEAGNYGYTF. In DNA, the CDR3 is TGTGCCAGTAGTATAGAGGCAGGGAACTATGGCTACACCTTC. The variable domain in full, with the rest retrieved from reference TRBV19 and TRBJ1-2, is DGGITQSPKYLFRKEGQNVTLSCEQNLNHDAMYWYRQDPGQGLRLIYYSQIVNDFQKGDIAEGYSVSREKKESFPLTVTSAQKNPTAFYLCASSIEAGNYGYTFGSGTRLTVV.

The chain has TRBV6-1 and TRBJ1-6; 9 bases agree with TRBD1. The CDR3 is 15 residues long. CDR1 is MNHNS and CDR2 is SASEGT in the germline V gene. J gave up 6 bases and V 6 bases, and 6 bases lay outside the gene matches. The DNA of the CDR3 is TGTGCCAGCAGGGAACAGGGGGCGGGTAATTCACCCCTCCACTTT. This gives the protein CASREQGAGNSPLHF.

CDR3 bases: TGTGCCAGCAGACCCATCAGTACTAACTATGGCTACACCTTC. It translates to CASRPISTNYGYTF. The rearrangement joins TRBV28 to TRBJ1-2; D ambiguous. In germline, CDR1 is MDHEN, CDR2 SYDVKM. Trimming left V 6 bases short and J 0 bases short, with 11 bases between. The CDR3 totals 14 residues.

The CDR3 DNA is TGTGCCAGCAGCTTACGTAGGAGAGCTAACTATGGCTACACCTTC. Its translation: CASSLRRRANYGYTF. The J gene is TRBJ1-2, the V gene TRBV7-8, with D unclear. Germline V lookup: CDR1 SGHVS, CDR2 FQNEAQ. CDR3 size: 15 residues. V dropped 2 bases and J dropped 0 bases, with 10 bases sitting between them.

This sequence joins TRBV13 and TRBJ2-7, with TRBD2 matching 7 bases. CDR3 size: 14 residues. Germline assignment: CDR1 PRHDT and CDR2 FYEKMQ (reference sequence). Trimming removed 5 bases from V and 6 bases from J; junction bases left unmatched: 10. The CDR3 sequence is CASSLGLDPSEQYF. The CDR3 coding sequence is TGTGCCAGCAGCCTCGGACTAGACCCGAGCGAGCAGTACTTC.

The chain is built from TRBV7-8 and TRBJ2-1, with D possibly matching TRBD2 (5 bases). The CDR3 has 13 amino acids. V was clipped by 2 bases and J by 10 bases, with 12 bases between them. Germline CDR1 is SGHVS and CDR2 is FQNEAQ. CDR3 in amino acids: CASSLYGVQEQFF. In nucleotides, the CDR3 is TGTGCCAGCAGCTTATACGGGGTGCAAGAGCAGTTCTTC. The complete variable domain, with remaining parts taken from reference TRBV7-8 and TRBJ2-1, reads GAGVSQSPRYKVAKRGQDVALRCDPISGHVSLFWYQQALGQGPEFLTYFQNEAQLDKSGLPSDRFFAERPEGSVSTLKIQRTQQEDSAVYLCASSLYGVQEQFFGPGTRLTVL.

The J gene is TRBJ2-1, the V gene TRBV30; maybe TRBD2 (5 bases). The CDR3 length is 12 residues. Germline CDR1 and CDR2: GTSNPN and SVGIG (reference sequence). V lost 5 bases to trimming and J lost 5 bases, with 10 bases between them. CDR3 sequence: CAWSRVNNEQFF. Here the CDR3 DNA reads TGTGCCTGGTCGCGGGTCAACAATGAGCAGTTCTTC.

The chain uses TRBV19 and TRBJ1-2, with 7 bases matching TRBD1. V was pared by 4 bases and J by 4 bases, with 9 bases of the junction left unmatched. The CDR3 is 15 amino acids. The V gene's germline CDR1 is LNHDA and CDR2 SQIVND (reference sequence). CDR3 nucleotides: TGTGCCAGTAGTAATCACAGGGGACCCGTCTATGGCTACACCTTC. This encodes CASSNHRGPVYGYTF.